Below, 8 T cell receptor beta chains from the same sample are listed, as sequenced in a study of cytomegalovirus exposure and HLA in healthy donors. In the PCR, 60 Vbeta and 13 Jbeta primers were used. Clones were sequenced by immunoSEQ multiplex PCR, and TCRdb holds only the in-frame ones, with some missing. Of about 190,000 clones in the sample, over 70% are singletons; the top ten hold approximately 1.3%. Sequenced: PBMCs. The source is a boy younger than 10 in good health and CMV-seronegative.

The chain is built from TRBV9 and TRBJ1-4, with D possibly matching TRBD1 (5 bases). V shed 0 bases and J shed 4 bases, with 7 bases lying between them. The germline CDR1 and CDR2 sequences are SGDLS and YYNGEE. This CDR3 region has 14 residues. The CDR3 region has the DNA TGTGCCAGCAGCGTAGGACAGAGTAATGAAAAACTGTTTTTT. This translates into CASSVGQSNEKLFF.

The chain combines TRBV5-4 with TRBJ2-5, with 12 bases identical to TRBD2. The CDR3 has 17 amino acids. Germline V CDR1 and CDR2: SGHNT, YYREEE (reference sequence). After removal of 6 bases from V and 4 bases from J, the junction contained 13 bases not matched to a gene. CDR3 coding DNA: TGTGCCAGCACCCCGACTAGCGGGAGATCTTGGGGAGAGACCCAGTACTTC. Its protein product is CASTPTSGRSWGETQYF.

As to this clone: The final CDR3 position lacks the conserved phenylalanine or tryptophan, pointing to a likely read error. No DNA is shown, since the ends of the CDR3 on it are uncertain; the CDR3 is the one TCRdb lists. V gene TRBV30 combines with J gene TRBJ1-2. The CDR3 extends over 13 residues, inclusive of both ends. The V gene's germline CDR1 is GTSNPN and CDR2 SVGIG (reference sequence). CDR3 sequence reads: CAWSLRGGDLTVL.

J is TRBJ1-2 and V is TRBV6-5; D call uncertain. The V gene's germline CDR1 is MNHEY and CDR2 SVGAGI. Trimming took off 6 bases at V and 0 bases at J, with 14 bases between the two ends. The CDR3 has 15 residues. DNA of the CDR3: TGTGCCAGCAGCCGGACGGGATATCCTAACTATGGCTACACCTTC. It yields the protein CASSRTGYPNYGYTF.

This clone was counted a few times. This chain joins TRBV7-2 and TRBJ2-1; 8 nucleotides align to TRBD2. J was trimmed by 4 bases and V by 1 base; bases with no gene match: 6. The CDR3 contains 16 residues. Germline loops: CDR1 SGHTA, CDR2 FQGNSA. CDR3 loop: CASSLVRLAPYNEQFF. CDR3 nucleotides: TGTGCCAGCAGCTTAGTTCGACTAGCGCCTTACAATGAGCAGTTCTTC.

The rearrangement uses TRBV5-4 and TRBJ1-3, with a weak D call TRBD1 (6 bases). The V end was cut by 3 bases, the J end by 2 bases, with 9 bases between. The CDR3 contains 14 residues. CDR1 is SGHNT, CDR2 YYREEE, per germline (reference sequence). For the CDR3, the DNA is TGTGCCAGCAGCTACAACAGGGCTGGAAACACCATATATTTT. Translated, it gives CASSYNRAGNTIYF. The variable domain in full, completed from reference TRBV5-4 and TRBJ1-3, reads ETGVTQSPTHLIKTRGQQVTLRCSSQSGHNTVSWYQQALGQGPQFIFQYYREEENGRGNFPPRFSGLQFPNYSSELNVNALELDDSALYLCASSYNRAGNTIYFGEGSWLTVV.

The chain joins TRBV9 to TRBJ2-3; D unclear. V was shortened by 2 bases and J by 0 bases, with 7 bases between the two germline ends. Per germline, CDR1 SGDLS and CDR2 YYNGEE. The CDR3 consists of 14 residues. CDR3 sequence (DNA): TGTGCCAGCAGCGTTATTCCGAGCACAGATACGCAGTATTTT. Translation: CASSVIPSTDTQYF. Variable domain in full (rest from reference TRBV9 and TRBJ2-3): DSGVTQTPKHLITATGQRVTLRCSPRSGDLSVYWYQQSLDQGLQFLIQYYNGEERAKGNILERFSAQQFPDLHSELNLSSLELGDSALYFCASSVIPSTDTQYFGPGTRLTVL.

The chain uses TRBV6-4 and TRBJ2-1, with 10 positions matching TRBD2. Germline V gene lookup returns CDR1 MRHNA and CDR2 SNTAGT. After removal of 5 bases from V and 3 bases from J, the junction contained 4 bases not matched to a gene. The CDR3 is 15 residues long. In DNA, the CDR3 is TGTGCCAGCAGTATAAGCGGGGGGGACTACAATGAGCAGTTCTTC. Translated: CASSISGGDYNEQFF.